Listed here are 22 T cell receptor delta chains from one sample, sequenced in a study of gamma-delta chains in newborns, infants, children. TCRdb reprocessed the reads through CATT. The sample shows thousands of delta-chain clones, under 1.2% of them seen only once. The sample consisted of blood. These TCRs come from a child who was a newborn, infant or young child, either healthy, febrile or measles-vaccinated (not recorded which).

This clone was detected many times. A far larger clone is off by one base, so a read error is likely. This specimen includes other DNA sequences encoding the same CDR3. The gene calls are TRDV2 and TRDJ3; 13 bases map to TRDD3. The CDR3 is made up of 19 amino acids. Germline V lookup: CDR1 GEAIGNYY, CDR2 EKD. The DNA for the CDR3 is TGCGCCTGTGACAGGGTACTGGGGGATACGCGGTGGGACACCCGACAGATGTTTTTC. Protein: CACDRVLGDTRWDTRQMFF.

With regard to this clone: This likely stems from a read error, as it lies one base from a far larger clone. The same CDR3 also results from other DNA sequences found in this sample. CDR3 amino acids: CACDVLGVRRPSSWDTRQMFF. CDR3 in DNA: TGTGCCTGTGATGTACTGGGGGTTCGCCGTCCTAGCTCCTGGGACACCCGACAGATGTTCTTC. The rearrangement links TRDV2 to TRDJ3; 8 bases match TRDD3. Per germline, CDR1 GEAIGNYY and CDR2 EKD. The length of the CDR3 is 21 residues.

The sample holds a few counts of this clone. The mismatch at residue 15 between this DNA's translation and the TCRdb protein of a much larger clone likely reflects a read error; the protein shown is translated from the DNA. The V call is TRDV2, the J call TRDJ3; 9 bases map to TRDD3. Germline V gene sequence: CDR1 GEAIGNYY, CDR2 EKD. The CDR3 is 21 residues long. CDR3 nucleotides: TGTGCCTGTGACCGGTACTGGGGGACACGTCTTAGCTCCTGGGGCACCCGACAGATGTTTTTC. It specifies CACDRYWGTRLSSWGTRQMFF.

This clone was detected only a few times. This likely reflects a read error, since a far larger clone is one base away. Within the sample, other DNA sequences also encode this same CDR3. The chain has TRDV2 and TRDJ3; 11 bases line up with TRDD3. Germline CDR1 and CDR2: GEAIGNYY and EKD. The CDR3 runs 18 residues. Losses at the gene ends were 4 bases for V and 2 bases for J; bases not matched to a gene: 6. The CDR3 nucleotides read TGTGCCTGTGATACCGTACTGGGGGATACCTGGGACACCCGACAGATGTTTTTC. Residues: CACDTVLGDTWDTRQMFF.

Points on this clone: The likely explanation is a read error, given a far larger clone one base away. The chain carries TRDV2 and TRDJ3; 8 bases line up with TRDD3. This CDR3 comprises 19 residues. V was pared by 2 bases and J by 0 bases, with 8 bases of the junction left unmatched. Germline V gene lookup returns CDR1 GEAIGNYY and CDR2 EKD. This CDR3 is CACDKVLGGSSWDTRQMFF. For the CDR3, the DNA is TGTGCCTGTGACAAAGTACTGGGGGGTAGCTCCTGGGACACCCGACAGATGTTTTTC.

Of note for this clone: A read error is the likely source, as a far larger clone sits one nucleotide away. Other DNA sequences from this sample encode an identical CDR3 as well. This chain connects TRDV2 to TRDJ2; 10 bases are shared with TRDD3. Per the germline V gene, CDR1 is GEAIGNYY and CDR2 is EKD. The CDR3 sequence is 15 residues long. The ends lost 0 bases at V and 5 bases at J; junction bases unmatched: 2. CDR3 DNA: TGTGCCTGTGACACCTGGGGGATACTAACAGCACAACTCTTCTTT. Amino acids: CACDTWGILTAQLFF.

V usage is TRDV2 and J usage is TRDJ2, with D maybe TRDD3 (6 bases). This CDR3 region has 17 residues. Germline values: CDR1 GEAIGNYY, CDR2 EKD. The V end lost 3 bases, the J end lost 2 bases, and 18 bases lay between the germline ends. CDR3: CACDAIGWGALTAQLFF. DNA of the CDR3: TGTGCCTGTGACGCGATAGGGTGGGGGGCCTTGACAGCACAACTCTTCTTT.

The rearrangement links TRDV2 to TRDJ2; the D gene is possibly TRDD2 (5 bases). V was clipped by 7 bases and J by 5 bases, with 19 bases between them. The CDR3 spans 15 residues. CDR1 and CDR2 from the germline V gene are GEAIGNYY and EKD. The CDR3 sequence is CACDALTYGTAQLFF. CDR3 DNA: TGTGCCTGCGACGCCCTTACCTACGGTACAGCACAACTCTTCTTT.

V gene TRDV2 combines with J gene TRDJ1; 13 bases are a match to TRDD3. CDR3 length equals 15 residues. CDR1 GEAIGNYY and CDR2 EKD come from the germline V gene. Trimming removed 2 bases from V and 4 bases from J; junction bases left unmatched: 3. The CDR3 DNA is TGTGCCTGTGACAACTGGGGGATACGCGACGATAAACTCATCTTT. The encoded protein is CACDNWGIRDDKLIF.

This clone was observed a few times. A read error is the likely source, as a far larger clone sits one nucleotide away. The sample has other DNA sequences that encode this CDR3 too. The J gene is TRDJ2, the V gene TRDV2, with 9 bases matching TRDD3. Germline CDR1 reads GEAIGNYY; CDR2 reads EKD. The junction had 5 bases not matched to a gene; V was cut back by 1 base and J by 6 bases. The CDR3 sequence is 15 residues long. DNA of the CDR3: TGTGCCTGTGACACGTGGGGGATAAGAGCAGCACAACTCTTCTTT. This codes for CACDTWGIRAAQLFF.

This clone is labeled as medium-sized. Possible read error: a much larger clone is one base away. The J gene is TRDJ3, the V gene TRDV2; 7 positions match TRDD3. With 3 bases clipped from V and 2 bases from J, the junction kept 9 bases outside the gene matches. CDR3 length: 18 residues. Germline values: CDR1 GEAIGNYY, CDR2 EKD. The CDR3 coding sequence is TGTGCCTGTGACGTACTGGGGTTTAGCCCCTGGGACACCCGACAGATGTTTTTC. Translation gives CACDVLGFSPWDTRQMFF.

Turning to this clone: TCRdb's entry gives the protein of a much larger clone, which mismatches this DNA's translation at residue 15, likely from a read error; the protein reported here is translated from the DNA. This rearrangement joins TRDV2 to TRDJ3, with 9 bases fitting TRDD3. Germline CDR1 is GEAIGNYY and CDR2 is EKD. This CDR3 contains 21 residues. The CDR3 sequence: CACDRYWGTRLSSWVTRQMFF. CDR3 DNA: TGTGCCTGTGACCGGTACTGGGGGACACGTCTTAGCTCCTGGGTCACCCGACAGATGTTTTTC.

This clone has a handful of counts. For this DNA, TCRdb reports the protein of a much larger clone, which diverges at residue 7, most likely from a read error; the protein presented here is translated directly from the DNA. V is TRDV2 and J is TRDJ1; D call uncertain. V lost 0 bases, J lost 0 bases, and 10 bases lay in between. The CDR3 has 15 amino acids. Germline CDR1 GEAIGNYY, CDR2 EKD. The CDR3 is CACDTVEAYTDKLIF. The CDR3, as DNA: TGTGCCTGTGACACCGTTGAGGCCTACACCGATAAACTCATCTTT.

Many counts were recorded for this clone. A far larger clone is just one base off, so this is likely a read error. The chain combines TRDV2 with TRDJ2; D gene unclear. The CDR3 length is 15 residues. Germline V gives CDR1 GEAIGNYY, CDR2 EKD. V gave up 0 bases and J gave up 5 bases, with 12 bases separating them. CDR3 nucleotide sequence: TGTGCCTGTGACACCGTGAGGGACACCACAGCACAACTCTTCTTT. It codes for CACDTVRDTTAQLFF.

A word on this clone: This sequence is one base from a far larger clone and is likely a read error. Other DNA variants within this sample encode the same CDR3. This chain connects TRDV2 to TRDJ3; 9 nucleotides align to TRDD3. Germline V lookup: CDR1 GEAIGNYY, CDR2 EKD. This CDR3 contains 17 residues. The DNA of the CDR3 is TGTGCTTGTGACTTACTGGGGGACACCTGGGACACCCGACAGATGTTTTTC. Translated, it gives CACDLLGDTWDTRQMFF.

Points on this clone: This DNA's translation and the protein TCRdb lists, from a much larger clone, do not match at residue 8, likely due to a read error; the protein shown is translated from the DNA. Other DNA sequences from this sample encode an identical CDR3 as well. The chain recombines TRDV2 with TRDJ3; possibly TRDD3 for D (5 bases). CDR1 is GEAIGNYY, CDR2 EKD, per germline. Trimming took 3 bases from V and 0 from J, leaving 23 bases between them. This CDR3 has 21 residues. The CDR3: CACDRYWRTRLSSWDTRQMFF. The DNA for the CDR3 is TGTGCCTGTGACCGGTACTGGAGGACACGTCTTAGCTCCTGGGACACCCGACAGATGTTTTTC.

This clone showed up many times. It differs at one base from a far larger clone, so likely a read error. The same CDR3 arises from other DNA sequences in this sample as well. The rearrangement joins TRDV2 to TRDJ3; 11 bases are shared with TRDD3. The CDR3 covers 19 residues. Germline loops: CDR1 GEAIGNYY, CDR2 EKD. In DNA form, the CDR3 reads TGTGCCTGTGACAAAGTACTGGGGGATAGCTCCTGGGACACCCGGCAGATGTTTTTC. It encodes CACDKVLGDSSWDTRQMFF.

The rearrangement joins TRDV2 to TRDJ3; 8 bases map to TRDD3. From germline, CDR1 is GEAIGNYY and CDR2 EKD. The CDR3 covers 17 residues. The trim removed 0 bases at V and 0 bases at J, leaving 0 bases unmatched. The CDR3 sequence: CACDTGGYSWDTRQMFF. In DNA, the CDR3 is TGTGCCTGTGACACCGGGGGATACTCCTGGGACACCCGACAGATGTTTTTC.

This clone appeared a few times. This likely traces to a read error, being one base from a far larger clone. Other DNA sequences in the same sample also yield this CDR3. The V call is TRDV2, the J call TRDJ3; 9 positions match TRDD3. The CDR3 is 17 amino acids. Germline V lookup: CDR1 GEAIGNYY, CDR2 EKD. The CDR3 region is CACDVLGDSWDTRQMFF. The CDR3 region has the DNA TGTGCCTGTGACGTACTGGGGGACTCCTGGGACACTCGACAGATGTTTTTC.

Ten or more counts support this clone. The likely explanation is a read error, given a far larger clone one base away. This chain joins TRDV2 and TRDJ3, with TRDD3 matching 10 bases. Germline CDR1 is GEAIGNYY and CDR2 is EKD. V was pared by 0 bases and J by 0 bases, with 19 bases of the junction left unmatched. The CDR3 runs to 24 residues. As DNA, the CDR3 is TGTGCCTGTGACACCGGACGTAGTTCCTACTGGGGGATGTACGGCTCCTGGGACACCCGACAGATGTTTTTC. Translating it yields CACDTGRSSYWGMYGSWDTRQMFF.

In its sample, this clone was seen a few times. TCRdb shows a much larger clone's protein in place of this DNA's translation, and the two differ at residue 4, likely through a read error; the protein shown is translated from the DNA. CDR3 sequence (DNA): TGTGCCTGTAACAACTTGGGGGATAGCTCCTGGGACACCCGACAGATGTTTTTC. It yields the protein CACNNLGDSSWDTRQMFF. This chain uses TRDV2 with TRDJ3, with 9 bases identical to TRDD3. The CDR3 length is 18 residues. Germline V gives CDR1 GEAIGNYY, CDR2 EKD. The ends lost 6 bases at V and 0 bases at J; junction bases unmatched: 8.

This clone was found a few times. A far bigger clonotype differs at one base, so this is likely a read error. This specimen includes other DNA sequences encoding the same CDR3. V is TRDV2 and J is TRDJ3; 12 bases align to TRDD3. Germline CDR1 GEAIGNYY, CDR2 EKD. The CDR3 runs 19 residues. The CDR3 nucleotides are TGTGCCTGTGACACCGTACTGGGGGATACCACCTGGGACACCCGACAGATGTTCTTC. Residues: CACDTVLGDTTWDTRQMFF.